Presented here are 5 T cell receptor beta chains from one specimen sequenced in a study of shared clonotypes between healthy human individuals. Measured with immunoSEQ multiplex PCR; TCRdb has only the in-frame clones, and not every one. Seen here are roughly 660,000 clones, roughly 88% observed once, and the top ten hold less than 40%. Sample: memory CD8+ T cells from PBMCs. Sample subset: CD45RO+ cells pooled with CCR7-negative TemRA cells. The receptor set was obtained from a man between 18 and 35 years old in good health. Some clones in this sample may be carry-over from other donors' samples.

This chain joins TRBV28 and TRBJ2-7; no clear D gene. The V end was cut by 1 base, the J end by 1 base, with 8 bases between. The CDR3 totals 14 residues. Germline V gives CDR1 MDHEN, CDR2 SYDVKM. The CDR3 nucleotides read TGTGCCAGCAGTTTATATACAGCGTCCTACGAGCAGTACTTC. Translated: CASSLYTASYEQYF.

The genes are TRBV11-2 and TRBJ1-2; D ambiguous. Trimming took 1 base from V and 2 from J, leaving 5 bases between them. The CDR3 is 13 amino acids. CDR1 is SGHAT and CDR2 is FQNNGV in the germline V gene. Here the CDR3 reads CASSLGGNYGYTF. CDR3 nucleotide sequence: TGTGCCAGCAGCTTAGGAGGGAACTATGGCTACACCTTC.

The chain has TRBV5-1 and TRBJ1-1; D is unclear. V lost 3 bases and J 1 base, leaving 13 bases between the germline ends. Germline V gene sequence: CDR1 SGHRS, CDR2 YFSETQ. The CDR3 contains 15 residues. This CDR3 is CASSSTLARNTEAFF. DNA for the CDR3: TGCGCCAGCAGCTCGACCCTAGCCAGGAACACTGAAGCTTTCTTT.

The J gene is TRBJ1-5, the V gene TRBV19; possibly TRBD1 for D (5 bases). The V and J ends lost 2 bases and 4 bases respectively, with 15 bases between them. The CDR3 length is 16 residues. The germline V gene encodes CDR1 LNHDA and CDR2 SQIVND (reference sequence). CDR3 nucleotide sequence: TGTGCCAGTAGTATAAACTTCCAGGGTGGGAATCAGCCCCAGCATTTT. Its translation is CASSINFQGGNQPQHF.

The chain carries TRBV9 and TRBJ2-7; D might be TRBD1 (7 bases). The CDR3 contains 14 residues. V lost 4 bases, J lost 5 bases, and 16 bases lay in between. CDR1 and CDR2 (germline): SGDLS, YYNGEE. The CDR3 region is CASSPRDSVHEQYF. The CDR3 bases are TGTGCCAGCAGCCCGCGGGACAGCGTCCACGAGCAGTACTTC.